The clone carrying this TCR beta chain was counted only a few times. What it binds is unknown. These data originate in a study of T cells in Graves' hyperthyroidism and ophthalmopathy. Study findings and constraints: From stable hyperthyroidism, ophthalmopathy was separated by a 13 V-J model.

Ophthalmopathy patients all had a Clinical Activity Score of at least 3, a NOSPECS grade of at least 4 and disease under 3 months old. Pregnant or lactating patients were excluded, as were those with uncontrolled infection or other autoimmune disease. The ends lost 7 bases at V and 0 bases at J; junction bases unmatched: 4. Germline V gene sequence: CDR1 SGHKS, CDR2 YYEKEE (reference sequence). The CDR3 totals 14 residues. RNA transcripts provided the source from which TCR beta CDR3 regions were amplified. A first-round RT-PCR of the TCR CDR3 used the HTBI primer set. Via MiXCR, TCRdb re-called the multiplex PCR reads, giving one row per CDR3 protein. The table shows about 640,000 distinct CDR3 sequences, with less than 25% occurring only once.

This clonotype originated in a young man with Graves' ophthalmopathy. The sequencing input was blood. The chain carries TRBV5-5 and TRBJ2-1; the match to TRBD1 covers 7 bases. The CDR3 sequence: CASGGQSSYNEQFF. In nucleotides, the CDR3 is TGTGCCAGCGGGGGACAGAGCTCCTACAATGAGCAGTTCTTC.